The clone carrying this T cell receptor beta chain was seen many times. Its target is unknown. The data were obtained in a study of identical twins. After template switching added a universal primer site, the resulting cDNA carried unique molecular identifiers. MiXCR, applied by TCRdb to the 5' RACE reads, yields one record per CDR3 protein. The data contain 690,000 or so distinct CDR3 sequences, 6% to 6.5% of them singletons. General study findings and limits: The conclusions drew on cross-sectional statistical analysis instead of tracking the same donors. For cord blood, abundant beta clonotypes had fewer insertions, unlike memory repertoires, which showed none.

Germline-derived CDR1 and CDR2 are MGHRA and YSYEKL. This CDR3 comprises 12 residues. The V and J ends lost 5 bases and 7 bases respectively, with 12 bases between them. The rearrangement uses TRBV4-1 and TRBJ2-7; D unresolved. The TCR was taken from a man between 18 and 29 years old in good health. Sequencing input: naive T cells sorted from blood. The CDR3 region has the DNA TGCGCCAGCAGCAGTACGCAGTTTGAGCAGTACTTC. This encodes CASSSTQFEQYF.